These T cell receptor beta chains were read from a single sample in a study of T cell repertoires and HLA-DP antigens. These receptors' antigens are unknown. Sequencing was performed with immunoSEQ multiplex PCR; in TCRdb, only in-frame clones are kept and a portion is missing. Here the sample spans about 89,000 clones, approximately 89% being singletons. Sample: CD4+ T cells from PBMCs. These TCRs come from a man aged 45 to 65 in good health and CMV-seronegative. CDR3s include the opening cysteine and the closing phenylalanine or tryptophan. The D gene is left open where the match is weak. Clone size is not always given. Where it is, it says once, few, many or a class for expanded clones.

d_call clone_size j_call v_call cdr3_nt cdr3_aa
NA NA TRBJ2-1 TRBV19 TGTGCCAATCCTCCGGCGGGTTCCTACAATGAGCAGTTCTTC CANPPAGSYNEQFF
NA NA TRBJ1-5 TRBV5-4 TGTGCCAGCAGCCGAGGTCGAGACAAGCCCCAGCATTTT CASSRGRDKPQHF
TRBD1 NA TRBJ1-6 TRBV18 TGTGCCAGCTCCTTGTTGGACAGGGGTAATTCACCCCTCCACTTT CASSLLDRGNSPLHF
NA NA TRBJ2-2 TRBV2 TGTGCCAGCAGCCGGACCTTAAGATACACCGGGGAGCTGTTTTTT CASSRTLRYTGELFF
TRBD1 once TRBJ2-7 TRBV7-8 TGTGCCAGCAGCCTCCGGGACAGAAGTTCCTACGAGCAGTACTTC CASSLRDRSSYEQYF
NA NA TRBJ1-4 TRBV6-5 TGTGCCAGCAGTTACTTGCCCACGGGGCCCGAAAAACTGTTTTTT CASSYLPTGPEKLFF
NA NA TRBJ1-1 TRBV7-2 TGTGCCAGCAGACATACCATCGGGATTTGGACTGAAGCTTTCTTT CASRHTIGIWTEAFF
NA NA TRBJ2-5 TRBV7-2 TGTGCCAGCAGCTTAGACAGTCTGAGGGGCCGCGGGACCCAGTACTTC CASSLDSLRGRGTQYF
NA NA TRBJ1-5 TRBV7-9 TGTGCCAGCAGCTCAGGGGTTCAGCCCCAGCATTTT CASSSGVQPQHF
TRBD1 NA TRBJ2-6 TRBV30 TGTGCCTGGTCGCAAACCCGAGGACAGGTGCTCTCTGGGGCCAACGTCCTGACTTTC CAWSQTRGQVLSGANVLTF
NA NA TRBJ2-3 TRBV30 TGTGCCTGGACCCCCAGCCGGGCCACAGATACGCAGTATTTT CAWTPSRATDTQYF
TRBD2 NA TRBJ2-2 TRBV5-1 TGCGCCAGCAGCTTTCGGACTAGCGGGGGAGGACCGAACACCGGGGAGCTGTTTTTT CASSFRTSGGGPNTGELFF
TRBD1 NA TRBJ1-5 TRBV30 TGTGCCTGGAGTGTACAGGGGCAGCCCCAGCATTTT CAWSVQGQPQHF
TRBD2 NA TRBJ2-7 TRBV28 TGTGCCAGCAGTCTTACGGGAGGAACCTACGAGCAGTACTTC CASSLTGGTYEQYF
NA few TRBJ2-5 TRBV10-1 TGCGCCAGCAGTGCCGGGACCGTTAAAGAGACCCAGTACTTC CASSAGTVKETQYF
NA NA TRBJ2-7 TRBV19 TGTGCCAGTAGTATAAGGGGCTTCGGCTACGAGCAGTACTTC CASSIRGFGYEQYF
NA NA TRBJ2-7 TRBV7-8 TGTGCCAGCAGCTACGGAGGGAGCTCCTACGAGCAGTACTTC CASSYGGSSYEQYF
TRBD1 NA TRBJ1-6 TRBV7-2 TGTGCCAGCAGCTTAGTATCCAGGGGGTTATGGGATTCACCCCTCCACTTT CASSLVSRGLWDSPLHF
NA NA TRBJ2-1 TRBV25-1 TGTGCCAGCAGAGGGGTCGGGGGCAATGAGCAGTTCTTC CASRGVGGNEQFF
NA NA TRBJ1-2 TRBV19 TGTGCCAGTAGTATAGCCGGGATTAAGTCTGGCTACACCTTC CASSIAGIKSGYTF
NA NA TRBJ1-1 TRBV30 TGTGCCTGGAGTCCAGGGAGGGCTGAAGCTTTCTTT CAWSPGRAEAFF
NA NA TRBJ1-6 TRBV9 TGTGCCAGCAGCCCCCCTACAGGGTCGAATTCACCCCTCCACTTT CASSPPTGSNSPLHF
TRBD1 NA TRBJ2-6 TRBV28 TGTGCCACCAGGACAGGGGGTTCCTCTGGGGCCAACGTCCTGACTTTC CATRTGGSSGANVLTF
NA NA TRBJ2-7 TRBV2 TGTGCCAGCAACTTCTTCTACGAGCAGTACTTC CASNFFYEQYF
TRBD1 NA TRBJ1-1 TRBV4-2 TGTGCCAGCAGGAAAGGACAGGGGGCTGTTAACACTGAAGCTTTCTTT CASRKGQGAVNTEAFF
NA NA TRBJ1-2 TRBV19 TGTGCCAGTAGCACCTTTAGGACAGACATTAACTATGGCTACACCTTC CASSTFRTDINYGYTF
NA NA TRBJ1-2 TRBV6-5 TGTGCCAGCGGAAACCGTAATGGCTACACCTTC CASGNRNGYTF
TRBD1 NA TRBJ2-7 TRBV28 TGTGCCAGCAGATATAAACAGGGGCTAACCTACGAGCAGTACTTC CASRYKQGLTYEQYF
NA NA TRBJ2-2 TRBV6-5 TGTGCCAGCAGCGGGACTAACACCGGGGAGCTGTTTTTT CASSGTNTGELFF
TRBD1 NA TRBJ1-6 TRBV5-6 TGTGCCAGCAGCCTTCGGGACAGAGTTTCACCCCTCCACTTT CASSLRDRVSPLHF
NA NA TRBJ2-3 TRBV5-1 TGCGCCAGCAGCTTGGTGCCGGGAGCAACAGATACGCAGTATTTT CASSLVPGATDTQYF
NA NA TRBJ2-4 TRBV6-4 TGTGCCAGCAGGACCGGGGGTGGGACAGCTTCCCTAGCCAAAAACATTCAGTACTTC CASRTGGGTASLAKNIQYF
TRBD1 NA TRBJ1-2 TRBV28 TGTGCCAGCAGACCGTCGACAGGGGGCGGTTATGGCTACACCTTC CASRPSTGGGYGYTF
NA NA TRBJ1-6 TRBV30 TGTGCCTGGACGAGTAGGGGGGATTCACCCCTCCACTTT CAWTSRGDSPLHF
NA NA TRBJ2-7 TRBV10-2 TGCGCCAGCCCCAGGAATGACTACGAGCAGTACTTC CASPRNDYEQYF